Shown below are 16 T cell receptor beta chains from a single sample sequenced in a study of blood T cell repertoires in COVID-19. Using immunoSEQ multiplex PCR, the repertoire was profiled, and TCRdb retains in-frame clones only, with some absent. The top ten clones hold about 4.5% of a sample with some 240,000 clones, about 88% of them seen once. Sequenced: peripheral blood. The receptors come from a woman in her thirties or forties who had recovered from COVID-19.

In this sample, this clone turned up a few times. The chain recombines TRBV20-1 with TRBJ2-5; 12 bases agree with TRBD2. The J segment lost 5 bases and the V segment lost 3 bases, leaving 16 bases of the junction unmatched. CDR1 and CDR2 from the germline V gene are DFQATT and SNEGSKA (reference sequence). This CDR3 has 18 residues. In DNA form, the CDR3 reads TGCAGTGCTAGTTCTTTTGGTCCTAGCGGGAGGGCCACTGAGACCCAGTACTTC. Translating it yields CSASSFGPSGRATETQYF.

CDR3 in DNA: TGTGCCAGCAGCTTAGCCGGTACAGGCAATGAGCAGTTCTTC. This translates into CASSLAGTGNEQFF. The chain carries TRBV7-6 and TRBJ2-1; maybe TRBD1 (5 bases). CDR1 SGHVS and CDR2 FNYEAQ come from the germline V gene. The CDR3 runs 14 residues. Trimming stripped 0 bases from V and 6 bases from J, with 9 bases between.

This clone was detected only a few times. One junction end does not reproduce the germline sequence, and a read error may be involved. The chain combines TRBV13 with TRBJ2-5; 12 bases line up with TRBD2. Germline CDR1 is PRHDT and CDR2 is FYEKMQ (reference sequence). This CDR3 comprises 16 residues. CDR3 DNA: TGTGCCAGCAGCCTAGGACTAGCGGGAACTAGAACGACCCAGTACTTC. Protein sequence: CASSLGLAGTRTTQYF.

The chain uses TRBV5-1 and TRBJ1-2; D might be TRBD1 (6 bases). V lost 1 base and J 1 base, leaving 11 bases between the germline ends. CDR3 length: 15 amino acids. Looked up from germline, CDR1 is SGHRS and CDR2 is YFSETQ. CDR3 nucleotides: TGCGCCAGCAGCTTGTCCAGGGGTGATAACTATGGCTACACCTTC. As protein: CASSLSRGDNYGYTF.

The rearrangement uses TRBV10-3 and TRBJ1-1; D is undetermined. The germline gives CDR1 ENHRY, CDR2 SYGVKD. V dropped 4 bases and J dropped 4 bases, with 10 bases sitting between them. The CDR3 totals 13 residues. The CDR3 sequence is CAISGHEGTEAFF. The CDR3, as DNA: TGTGCCATCAGTGGGCACGAGGGCACTGAAGCTTTCTTT.

The J gene is TRBJ1-1, the V gene TRBV28; D remains unclear. V was cut by 7 bases and J by 1 base, with 10 bases left in between. In germline, CDR1 is MDHEN, CDR2 SYDVKM. The CDR3 length is 13 residues. The CDR3 region has the DNA TGTGCCAGCACCTCGGGTAGGAACACTGAAGCTTTCTTT. The encoded protein is CASTSGRNTEAFF.

The rearrangement links TRBV5-1 to TRBJ1-3, with TRBD1 as a possible D gene (6 bases). CDR3 length equals 16 residues. Germline assignment: CDR1 SGHRS and CDR2 YFSETQ. V lost 5 bases and J lost 9, with 24 bases in between. In DNA, the CDR3 is TGCGCCAGCAGTCTTGGGATAATAGACAGGCTTGCCACCATATATTTT. As protein: CASSLGIIDRLATIYF. The full variable domain, rest sourced from reference TRBV5-1 and TRBJ1-3, is KAGVTQTPRYLIKTRGQQVTLSCSPISGHRSVSWYQQTPGQGLQFLFEYFSETQRNKGNFPGRFSGRQFSNSRSEMNVSTLELGDSALYLCASSLGIIDRLATIYFGEGSWLTVV.

The V call is TRBV5-3, the J call TRBJ1-6; D is unresolved. TRBV5-3 is classed as an ORF, of uncertain function. The CDR3 extends over 15 amino acids. V shed 3 bases and J shed 0 bases, with 7 bases lying between them. CDR3 DNA: TGTGCCAGAAGCTCGGGAAGCTCCTATAATTCACCCCTCCACTTT. This translates into CARSSGSSYNSPLHF.

CDR3 amino acids: CASSQDRGGFGPQHF. The CDR3, as DNA: TGTGCCAGCAGCCAAGACCGGGGGGGGTTCGGGCCCCAGCATTTT. This chain links TRBV3-1 (or the pseudogene TRBV3-2) with TRBJ1-5; D perhaps matches TRBD1 (5 bases). Germline V gene sequence: CDR1 LGHDT, CDR2 YNNKEL (reference sequence). CDR3 length: 15 residues. Trimming cost V 0 bases and J 9 bases, with 15 bases left between them.

The CDR3 region has the DNA TGTGCCAGCAGTTTCCCGACAGGGGGTGGGAATCAGCCCCAGCATTTT. Translated: CASSFPTGGGNQPQHF. V and J are TRBV6-4 and TRBJ1-5; 9 bases fit TRBD1. Germline V lookup: CDR1 MRHNA, CDR2 SNTAGT. This CDR3 is built from 16 residues. V gave up 5 bases and J gave up 4 bases; unmatched junction bases: 9.

The chain is built from TRBV11-2 and TRBJ2-7; D gene unclear. Looked up from germline, CDR1 is SGHAT and CDR2 is FQNNGV. The CDR3 spans 12 residues. V was shortened by 8 bases and J by 2 bases, with 10 bases between the two germline ends. The CDR3 loop reads CASGDWTYEQYF. CDR3 DNA: TGTGCCAGCGGCGACTGGACCTACGAGCAGTACTTC.

The genes are TRBV6-5 and TRBJ1-1, with no clear D. The germline V and J ends were trimmed by 2 bases and 1 base, with 8 bases remaining between them. This CDR3 spans 14 amino acids. Germline values: CDR1 MNHEY, CDR2 SVGAGI. The CDR3 region is CASSYQVENTEAFF. The CDR3, as DNA: TGTGCCAGCAGTTACCAGGTCGAGAACACTGAAGCTTTCTTT.

This clone was detected once. The V gene is TRBV28, the J gene TRBJ1-2; D unclear. Germline V gives CDR1 MDHEN, CDR2 SYDVKM. The CDR3 extends over 13 amino acids. The V gene lost 7 bases and the J gene lost 6 bases, with 15 bases spanning the gap. Written as DNA, the CDR3 is TGTGCCAGCATCCCCGGTCGGGAAAATGGCTACACCTTC. It translates to CASIPGRENGYTF.

The genes are TRBV9 and TRBJ1-5; TRBD1 might be the D (5 bases). The CDR3 is made up of 14 amino acids. Between the trimmed V and J ends, which lost 4 bases and 1 base, there was a span of 9 bases. Germline V CDR1 and CDR2: SGDLS, YYNGEE. As DNA, the CDR3 is TGTGCCAGCAGCAGGGGTAACAGCAATCAGCCCCAGCATTTT. Amino acid sequence: CASSRGNSNQPQHF.

The rearrangement joins TRBV19 to TRBJ1-6, with TRBD1 as a possible D gene (5 bases). V was clipped by 6 bases and J by 12 bases, with 18 bases between them. Per germline, CDR1 LNHDA and CDR2 SQIVND (reference sequence). The CDR3 extends over 14 amino acids. The chain's CDR3 is CASSQGTSHLPLHF. The CDR3 nucleotides are TGTGCCAGTAGCCAGGGTACGTCCCATTTACCCCTCCACTTT.

The gene calls are TRBV7-6 and TRBJ2-2; the match to TRBD2 covers 14 bases. Trimming cost V 3 bases and J 4 bases; bases outside gene matches: 4. The CDR3 sequence is 17 residues long. Germline CDR1 SGHVS, CDR2 FNYEAQ. CDR3 region: CASSLGLAGVPTGELFF. Written as DNA, the CDR3 is TGTGCCAGCAGCTTGGGACTAGCGGGAGTCCCCACCGGGGAGCTGTTTTTT. The whole variable domain, remainder taken from reference TRBV7-6 and TRBJ2-2, is GAGVSQSPRYKVTKRGQDVALRCDPISGHVSLYWYRQALGQGPEFLTYFNYEAQQDKSGLPNDRFSAERPEGSISTLTIQRTEQRDSAMYRCASSLGLAGVPTGELFFGEGSRLTVL.